This TCR beta chain was obtained from a study of blood T cell repertoires in COVID-19. For the study at large: Acute-phase and convalescent COVID-19 samples originated in the United States, Italy and Spain.

Ages ranged from about 18 to 89 years, with residence in around 24 US areas. Assignment of participants to cohorts was predicated upon participant-reported clinical history. In the original workflow: Amplified reference gene primers provided the basis for estimating nucleated cell counts. Clones were read by immunoSEQ multiplex PCR, and TCRdb kept only the in-frame ones, dropping some. The V and J calls and clone size come from that table; D and trimming were worked out from the DNA. Altogether around 420,000 clones are present, approximately 86% being singletons, with the ten largest covering 2% to 2.5%. Material for sequencing was PBMCs or T cells enriched from blood (not recorded which). The source is a middle-aged woman with acute COVID-19.

Here the CDR3 reads CASSISQEKLFF. The CDR3 nucleotides read TGTGCCAGTAGTATAAGTCAGGAAAAACTGTTTTTT. The chain is built from TRBV19 and TRBJ1-4; no clear D gene. This CDR3 region has 12 residues. Germline-derived CDR1 and CDR2 are LNHDA and SQIVND (reference sequence). Trimming shortened V by 2 bases and J by 8 bases, and 6 bases separated the two germline ends.